This T cell receptor beta chain was documented in a study of spatial heterogeneity in lung cancer. On the study more broadly: In raw reads, more than nine appearances on average were recorded for each unique TCR and UMI combination. Regarding the study as a whole: Ubiquitous, expanded tumor-derived TCRs were more frequently observed in blood at resection than at follow-up.

The length of the CDR3 is 15 residues. Time point in this sample: sample taken at primary tumor resection. The authors sequenced whole RNA from tumor, nontumor lung or frozen PBMC without sorting. More than 70 TRACERx patients with early, untreated non-small cell lung cancer donated samples. A unique molecular identifier was attached to every TCR cDNA molecule. TCRdb re-called the 5' RACE reads through MiXCR, storing one row per CDR3 protein. The data contain approximately 22,000 distinct CDR3 sequences, 4.6% of them seen just once; the ten biggest clones take up under 45%. This clonotype was detected many times. Its target is not known. The junction and the germline gene differ at one end; a read error may be behind it.

The TCR sequence derives from a male donor with early-stage non-small cell lung cancer. The chain recombines TRBV12-3 or TRBV12-4 with TRBJ2-3; no reliable D call. The specimen comprised PBMCs, sampled at surgery. The CDR3 DNA sequence: TGTGCTAGCACACGAGACAACCAAGTAACAGATACGCAGTATTTT. Its translation is CASTRDNQVTDTQYF.